Below are 5 T cell receptor beta chains sequenced from a single sample in a study of blood T cells in healthy people across ages. Primed by a sample-barcoded 5' primer and a J-beta primer mix, a second PCR proceeded for about 7 to 12 cycles. TCRdb itself ran the 5' RACE reads through MiXCR, one entry per CDR3 protein. The repertoire holds about 1.5 million distinct CDR3 sequences, with roughly two fifths as singletons. Sequencing used blood. Receptor source: a woman aged 18-29 years in good health.

The chain joins TRBV5-8 to TRBJ1-5; 7 bases match TRBD1. Germline CDR1 SGHTS, CDR2 YDEGEE. The CDR3 runs to 13 residues. Germline trimming cut 4 bases from V and 7 bases from J; bases unmatched to any gene: 5. DNA for the CDR3: TGTGCCAGCAGCGCCGAAGGGGGCCAGCCCCAGCATTTT. Its translation is CASSAEGGQPQHF.

This clonotype has more than one count but fewer than ten. CDR3 sequence: CASSLPRVAGDTQYF. The CDR3 DNA follows: TGTGCCAGCAGCCTACCGAGAGTAGCGGGAGATACGCAGTATTTT. The V call is TRBV11-2, the J call TRBJ2-3, with TRBD2 identical over 7 bases. Looked up from germline, CDR1 is SGHAT and CDR2 is FQNNGV. This CDR3 contains 15 residues. The ends lost 5 bases at V and 5 bases at J; junction bases unmatched: 10.

The V and J genes are TRBV6-1 and TRBJ1-5, with 8 nucleotides matching TRBD1. Germline V gene data show CDR1 as MNHNS and CDR2 as SASEGT. The V segment lost 5 bases and the J segment 3 bases; nucleotides outside the gene matches: 6. The CDR3 contains 15 residues. The CDR3 bases are TGTGCCAGCAGTCTCCAGACAGGGGTCAATCAGCCCCAGCATTTT. Protein product: CASSLQTGVNQPQHF.

This clonotype was recorded a few times. This chain joins TRBV5-1 and TRBJ2-7; D possibly matches TRBD1 or TRBD2 (5 bases each). Germline assignment: CDR1 SGHRS and CDR2 YFSETQ. V gave up 4 bases and J gave up 6 bases, with 20 bases separating them. This CDR3 contains 15 residues. CDR3 sequence (DNA): TGCGCCAGCAGCAACAACCGGGACCCCAAGGGCGAGCAGTACTTC. Translation: CASSNNRDPKGEQYF.

This chain uses TRBV12-3 or TRBV12-4 with TRBJ2-1; 13 bases align to TRBD2. The DNA matches TRBJ2-7 better at its end, which makes the J call doubtful. The CDR3 length is 16 residues. The CDR3, as DNA: TGTGCCAGCAGAACCGGGACTAGCGGGACCCCTCGGGAGCAGTACTTC. Its protein product is CASRTGTSGTPREQYF.